What follows are 31 T cell receptor beta chains derived from one specimen sequenced in a study of cytomegalovirus exposure and HLA in healthy donors. Use of 60 Vbeta and 13 Jbeta primers characterized the PCR. Profiled with immunoSEQ multiplex PCR; TCRdb holds only in-frame clones, not every one. The sample lists under 200,000 clones, around 77% occurring once. Sequenced material: PBMCs. All receptors come from a woman aged 25 to 45 in good health and CMV-seronegative.

In this sample, this clone turned up once. This chain joins TRBV5-5 and TRBJ2-5, with D perhaps matching TRBD1 (5 bases). Judging by the DNA end, TRBJ2-7 fits better; the J call may be wrong. CDR1 and CDR2 from the germline V gene are SGHKS and YYEKEE (reference sequence). The CDR3 totals 15 residues. CDR3 sequence: CASTNVGAGFNEQYF. CDR3 nucleotides: TGTGCCAGCACCAACGTAGGCGCAGGGTTCAACGAGCAGTACTTC.

This clone was observed a few times. This sample also contains other DNA sequences that code for the same CDR3. The chain combines TRBV5-1 with TRBJ1-4; maybe TRBD1 (5 bases). CDR3 length: 14 amino acids. Germline CDR1 and CDR2: SGHRS and YFSETQ. V was pared by 0 bases and J by 5 bases, with 8 bases between. This chain's CDR3 is CASSLEGANEKLFF. The CDR3 coding sequence is TGCGCCAGCAGCTTGGAAGGGGCGAATGAAAAACTGTTTTTT.

This chain links TRBV19 with TRBJ1-2; D is undetermined. This CDR3 region has 13 residues. Trimming shortened V by 3 bases and J by 4 bases, and 9 bases separated the two germline ends. Germline V gene lookup returns CDR1 LNHDA and CDR2 SQIVND (reference sequence). Written as DNA, the CDR3 is TGTGCCAGTAGTATGAGGGCGTCCTATGGCTACACCTTC. Translation gives CASSMRASYGYTF.

In its sample, this clone was seen many times. This rearrangement joins TRBV5-3 to TRBJ1-6, with TRBD1 identical over 8 bases. Being an ORF, TRBV5-3 has a function that is uncertain. The length of the CDR3 is 14 residues. Unmatched junction bases numbered 1, after V lost 2 bases and J lost 6 bases. CDR3 region: CARSFDRGNSPLHF. In nucleotides, the CDR3 is TGTGCCAGAAGCTTTGACAGGGGTAATTCACCCCTCCACTTT.

V and J are TRBV5-1 and TRBJ1-1, with no clear D. This CDR3 spans 15 amino acids. The germline gives CDR1 SGHRS, CDR2 YFSETQ. Deletions cut 4 bases from V and 1 base from J, with 14 bases between. The CDR3, as DNA: TGCGCCAGCAGCACCGCTTTACACGCGAACACTGAAGCTTTCTTT. This gives the protein CASSTALHANTEAFF.

In its sample, this clone was seen once. The chain has TRBV2 and TRBJ1-5; D possibly corresponds to TRBD1 (6 bases). The germline V gene encodes CDR1 SNHLY and CDR2 FYNNEI. The CDR3 covers 15 residues. Trimming stripped 7 bases from V and 0 bases from J, with 13 bases between. The CDR3 nucleotides read TGTGCCAGCACCCAAGGGGGGGATAGCAATCAGCCCCAGCATTTT. Translating gives CASTQGGDSNQPQHF.

This clone was seen only a few times. V gene TRBV9 combines with J gene TRBJ1-2, with a weak D call TRBD1 (6 bases). The CDR3 consists of 15 residues. Germline loops: CDR1 SGDLS, CDR2 YYNGEE. The ends were cut back, 3 bases at V and 7 bases at J, with 19 bases in the middle. Here the CDR3 reads CASSERGTASGGYTF. The CDR3 DNA follows: TGTGCCAGCAGCGAAAGGGGGACGGCCAGCGGTGGCTACACCTTC. The entire variable domain, with the rest obtained from reference TRBV9 and TRBJ1-2, is as follows: DSGVTQTPKHLITATGQRVTLRCSPRSGDLSVYWYQQSLDQGLQFLIQYYNGEERAKGNILERFSAQQFPDLHSELNLSSLELGDSALYFCASSERGTASGGYTFGSGTRLTVV.

The V gene is TRBV5-1, the J gene TRBJ1-2, with D maybe TRBD1 (5 bases). Germline CDR1 reads SGHRS; CDR2 reads YFSETQ. Trimming took 0 bases from V and 4 from J, leaving 13 bases between them. The CDR3 contains 15 residues. The CDR3 nucleotides are TGCGCCAGCAGCTTGGAAGGCAGGGTTGTCTATGGCTACACCTTC. This codes for CASSLEGRVVYGYTF.

The chain couples TRBV28 to TRBJ1-1, with D unclear. Trimming took 6 bases from V and 4 from J, leaving 9 bases between them. The CDR3 has 12 residues. Germline loops: CDR1 MDHEN, CDR2 SYDVKM. The CDR3: CASRAVLTEAFF. The CDR3 DNA reads as TGTGCCAGCAGAGCCGTACTCACTGAAGCTTTCTTT.

The genes are TRBV29-1 and TRBJ2-1, with 14 nucleotides matching TRBD2. Germline V gene lookup returns CDR1 SQVTM and CDR2 ANQGSEA. The CDR3 contains 22 residues. Trimming at V came to 1 base and at J to 0 bases, leaving 17 bases not matched to a gene. The CDR3 sequence: CSVEGRRATSGGAWSSYNEQFF. The CDR3 DNA follows: TGCAGCGTTGAAGGAAGGAGGGCGACTAGCGGGGGGGCTTGGAGCTCCTACAATGAGCAGTTCTTC.

The chain carries TRBV2 and TRBJ1-1; TRBD1 aligns across 7 bases. Per the germline V gene, CDR1 is SNHLY and CDR2 is FYNNEI. V was pared by 10 bases and J by 0 bases, with 5 bases of the junction left unmatched. The CDR3 loop spans 13 amino acids. The CDR3 sequence is CANQQGLNTEAFF. The CDR3 bases are TGTGCCAACCAACAGGGGCTGAACACTGAAGCTTTCTTT.

The gene calls are TRBV11-1 and TRBJ2-7; D is unresolved. CDR1 is SGHAT, CDR2 FQDESV, per germline (reference sequence). The V and J ends lost 3 bases and 3 bases respectively, with 12 bases between them. This CDR3 spans 14 amino acids. The CDR3 loop is CASSFGDKNYEQYF. Here the CDR3 DNA reads TGTGCCAGCAGCTTTGGTGACAAAAACTACGAGCAGTACTTC.

This chain joins TRBV7-2 and TRBJ1-3, with TRBD1 as a possible D gene (6 bases). The V gene's germline CDR1 is SGHTA and CDR2 FQGNSA. V lost 5 bases, J lost 4 bases, and 18 bases lay in between. The CDR3 consists of 16 residues. The CDR3 protein is CASSGALSGAGNTIYF. The DNA of the CDR3 is TGTGCCAGCAGCGGAGCCCTTTCAGGGGCCGGAAACACCATATATTTT.

The rearrangement joins TRBV10-3 to TRBJ2-1; TRBD2 agrees at 12 bases. The CDR3 covers 14 residues. Germline CDR1 is ENHRY and CDR2 is SYGVKD. V lost 4 bases and J lost 8; bases outside the gene matches: 3. CDR3 nucleotides: TGTGCCATCAGTGCTAGCGGGGGGGTGGATGAGCAGTTCTTC. Translation gives CAISASGGVDEQFF.

The genes are TRBV6-6 and TRBJ1-6; 9 bases align to TRBD1. J was trimmed by 9 bases and V by 8 bases; bases with no gene match: 11. The CDR3 is made up of 15 amino acids. Germline CDR1 is MNHNY and CDR2 is SVGAGI (reference sequence). CDR3 coding DNA: TGTGCCAGCGGAACGGGACAGGGAGGTATTTCACCCCTCCACTTT. Translated: CASGTGQGGISPLHF.

Worth noting for this clone: The junction departs from the called germline gene at one end, perhaps through a read error. The chain employs TRBV6-5 and TRBJ2-1, with a possible D match to TRBD1 (5 bases). CDR1 is MNHEY and CDR2 is SVGAGI in the germline V gene. CDR3 length: 14 residues. CDR3 sequence (DNA): TGTGCCAGCAGTAACTCCCAGGGAAATTGGGAGCAGTTCTTC. It translates to CASSNSQGNWEQFF.

This chain links TRBV9 with TRBJ2-7, with D perhaps matching TRBD2 (5 bases). V was pared by 4 bases and J by 6 bases, with 20 bases between. CDR3 length equals 15 residues. Germline V gene data show CDR1 as SGDLS and CDR2 as YYNGEE. DNA of the CDR3: TGTGCCAGCAGCCCCTCCCCCCAGCCCGCGGGCGAGCAGTACTTC. This encodes CASSPSPQPAGEQYF.

The chain links TRBV6-5 to TRBJ1-2, with D uncertain. In germline, CDR1 is MNHEY, CDR2 SVGAGI. Trimming stripped 8 bases from V and 0 bases from J, with 16 bases between. The CDR3 runs 15 residues. This CDR3 is CASGRTEKANYGYTF. Here the CDR3 DNA reads TGTGCCAGCGGGAGGACGGAAAAAGCTAACTATGGCTACACCTTC.

This sequence joins TRBV4-1 and TRBJ1-1; TRBD1 might be the D (6 bases). Germline V gene data show CDR1 as MGHRA and CDR2 as YSYEKL. This CDR3 has 15 residues. The V end lost 2 bases, the J end lost 7 bases, and 17 bases lay between the germline ends. In DNA form, the CDR3 reads TGCGCCAGCAGCCAAACAGGGACAACGGTGGTTGAAGCTTTCTTT. Amino acid sequence: CASSQTGTTVVEAFF.

The chain is built from TRBV6-1 and TRBJ2-2, with 9 bases identical to TRBD1. V lost 11 bases to trimming and J lost 5 bases; unmatched junction nucleotides: 9. This CDR3 spans 14 amino acids. Germline V gives CDR1 MNHNS, CDR2 SASEGT. DNA of the CDR3: TGTGCCTCATCATGGACAGGGGAAACCGGGGAGCTGTTTTTT. Its protein product is CASSWTGETGELFF.

This clone appeared a single time. This rearrangement joins TRBV7-2 to TRBJ2-7; D ambiguous. Trimming took off 1 base at V and 3 bases at J, with 10 bases between the two ends. The CDR3 is 14 residues long. The germline V gene encodes CDR1 SGHTA and CDR2 FQGNSA. As DNA, the CDR3 is TGTGCCAGCAGCTTAGTCCCTGGCAGCTACGAGCAGTACTTC. Protein product: CASSLVPGSYEQYF.

The chain is built from TRBV2 and TRBJ1-5; 7 nucleotides agree with TRBD1. The CDR3 sequence is 14 residues long. V dropped 6 bases and J dropped 7; count of bases not matched to a gene: 9. Looked up from germline, CDR1 is SNHLY and CDR2 is FYNNEI. The CDR3 sequence is CASSVDRVGQPQHF. CDR3 bases: TGTGCCAGCAGCGTAGACAGGGTTGGGCAGCCCCAGCATTTT.

The chain uses TRBV11-2 and TRBJ2-7, with D perhaps TRBD1 (7 bases). The ends were cut back, 5 bases at V and 3 bases at J, with 11 bases in the middle. The germline V gene encodes CDR1 SGHAT and CDR2 FQNNGV. The CDR3 has 13 residues. CDR3 nucleotide sequence: TGTGCCAGCAGCCCGGGGGACAGCTACGAGCAGTACTTC. Translated: CASSPGDSYEQYF.

The chain links TRBV5-1 to TRBJ1-2; D unresolved. The CDR3 loop spans 16 amino acids. From germline, CDR1 is SGHRS and CDR2 YFSETQ. Trimming left V 0 bases short and J 0 bases short, with 12 bases between. The CDR3 region is CASSLGAAIANYGYTF. In nucleotides, the CDR3 is TGCGCCAGCAGCTTGGGCGCCGCTATAGCTAACTATGGCTACACCTTC.

The V gene is TRBV30, the J gene TRBJ1-5; a possible D gene is TRBD1 (5 bases). The V gene's germline CDR1 is GTSNPN and CDR2 SVGIG (reference sequence). This CDR3 contains 14 residues. The V end lost 2 bases, the J end lost 10 bases, and 18 bases lay between the germline ends. The CDR3 bases are TGTGCCTGGAGTCCGGGCCCCGTGGGGGGTCCCCAGCATTTT. Protein product: CAWSPGPVGGPQHF.

On this clone: Its ends do not fully match the called genes, so a read error is possible. This chain links TRBV7-9 with TRBJ2-5; 9 bases align to TRBD1. CDR3 length: 17 amino acids. Germline lookup yields CDR1 SEHNR and CDR2 FQNEAQ (reference sequence). The CDR3 DNA reads as TGTGCCAGCAGCTTAGCAAAGCTAGGACAGGGGCAAGGGACCCAGTACTTC. Its protein product is CASSLAKLGQGQGTQYF.

This clone has more than one count but fewer than ten. The genes are TRBV28 and TRBJ1-2; no clear D gene. The CDR3 is 13 amino acids. V lost 6 bases and J 0 bases, leaving 8 bases between the germline ends. CDR1 is MDHEN and CDR2 is SYDVKM in the germline V gene. CDR3 sequence reads: CASRRGPNYGYTF. The CDR3 DNA follows: TGTGCCAGCAGGAGAGGTCCTAACTATGGCTACACCTTC.

The genes are TRBV30 and TRBJ1-4, with a tentative D call TRBD1 (5 bases). The germline gives CDR1 GTSNPN, CDR2 SVGIG (reference sequence). Trimming shortened V by 0 bases and J by 6 bases, and 11 bases separated the two germline ends. The CDR3 runs 14 residues. The CDR3 nucleotides are TGTGCCTGGAGTGTTCCGGGAGGGGATGAAAAACTGTTTTTT. Its protein is CAWSVPGGDEKLFF.

This clone was detected once. Other DNA sequences in this sample translate to the same CDR3. This sequence joins TRBV7-2 and TRBJ1-2; TRBD1 aligns across 10 bases. The CDR3 runs to 17 residues. V lost 5 bases, J lost 4 bases, and 13 bases stayed unmatched. The germline V gene has CDR1 SGHTA and CDR2 FQGNSA. The CDR3 DNA is TGTGCCAGCAGCCTATTCTCCGCGGGACAGGGGTTCTATGGCTACACCTTC. It codes for CASSLFSAGQGFYGYTF.

The chain employs TRBV4-1 and TRBJ1-2, with 7 bases aligning to TRBD1. V dropped 4 bases and J dropped 4; count of bases not matched to a gene: 6. The CDR3 has 14 amino acids. Germline values: CDR1 MGHRA, CDR2 YSYEKL. The CDR3 loop reads CASSLDRAGYGYTF. The CDR3 DNA reads as TGCGCCAGCAGCCTTGACAGGGCGGGCTATGGCTACACCTTC.

The V and J genes are TRBV29-1 and TRBJ2-1; D is possibly TRBD1 (5 bases). CDR3 size: 13 residues. Trimming pared 2 bases from V and 6 bases from J, leaving 11 bases between. Germline CDR1 reads SQVTM; CDR2 reads ANQGSEA. The CDR3 region has the DNA TGCAGCGTTGAAAGGGGCTCGGGCAATGAGCAGTTCTTC. As protein: CSVERGSGNEQFF.